Following are 20 T cell receptor beta chains from one sample sequenced in a study of Tregs in tolerant kidney transplant recipients. The repertoire was sequenced with immunoSEQ multiplex PCR; TCRdb's copy has only in-frame clones and lacks some. Here the sample spans about 240,000 clones, about 80% being singletons. Sequenced material: CD4+ T cells from blood. The receptors were gathered from a human donor in good health.

This clone was detected a few times. The J gene is TRBJ2-2, the V gene TRBV11-3; D gene ambiguous. Germline V gene data show CDR1 as SGHNT and CDR2 as YENEEA. CDR3 length: 11 residues. V was clipped by 5 bases and J by 6 bases, with 4 bases between them. Here the CDR3 DNA reads TGTGCCAGCAGCAGCGCCGGGGAGCTGTTTTTT. Amino acids: CASSSAGELFF.

This chain connects TRBV19 to TRBJ1-2; 8 bases agree with TRBD1. CDR1 and CDR2 from the germline V gene are LNHDA and SQIVND (reference sequence). V lost 5 bases, J lost 1 base, and 9 bases stayed unmatched. The CDR3 sequence is 16 residues long. The CDR3 region has the DNA TGTGCCAGTAGTCCCCTTAGGACAGGGAATAACTATGGCTACACCTTC. Amino acids: CASSPLRTGNNYGYTF.

The chain uses TRBV5-4 and TRBJ2-2; TRBD2 matches 10 bases. The CDR3 sequence is 17 residues long. The germline CDR1 and CDR2 sequences are SGHNT and YYREEE (reference sequence). V dropped 1 base and J dropped 6; count of bases not matched to a gene: 9. CDR3 in amino acids: CASSLFPSGRSAGELFF. CDR3 sequence (DNA): TGTGCCAGCAGCTTGTTTCCTAGCGGGAGATCTGCCGGGGAGCTGTTTTTT.

CDR3 sequence: CSVVYTSYEQYF. The CDR3 nucleotides read TGCAGCGTTGTTTACACTAGCTACGAGCAGTACTTC. The chain couples TRBV29-1 to TRBJ2-7; the D gene is possibly TRBD2 (5 bases). V shed 4 bases and J shed 3 bases, with 10 bases lying between them. Germline loops: CDR1 SQVTM, CDR2 ANQGSEA. This CDR3 region has 12 residues.

V is TRBV4-1 and J is TRBJ1-2; D perhaps matches TRBD1 (6 bases). The length of the CDR3 is 16 residues. Germline V lookup: CDR1 MGHRA, CDR2 YSYEKL. Trimming pared 0 bases from V and 8 bases from J, leaving 19 bases between. In DNA form, the CDR3 reads TGCGCCAGCAGCCAAGATGTGGTCCCTACAGGGCACGGCTACACCTTC. Protein product: CASSQDVVPTGHGYTF.

This clone has just one count. V gene TRBV9 combines with J gene TRBJ1-6, with D tentatively TRBD1 (5 bases). The V end lost 6 bases, the J end lost 0 bases, and 10 bases lay between the germline ends. Germline loops: CDR1 SGDLS, CDR2 YYNGEE. The CDR3 has 15 amino acids. Written as DNA, the CDR3 is TGTGCCAGCACCCTCGGGGGCTCCTATAATTCACCCCTCCACTTT. Amino acids: CASTLGGSYNSPLHF.

The gene calls are TRBV7-3 and TRBJ2-1, with D hard to call. Germline lookup yields CDR1 SGHTA and CDR2 FQGTGA. V was cut by 0 bases and J by 5 bases, with 8 bases left in between. This CDR3 spans 14 amino acids. The CDR3 DNA follows: TGTGCCAGCAGCTTAACTTTTCGGGACAATGAGCAGTTCTTC. Its translation is CASSLTFRDNEQFF.

The chain couples TRBV7-8 to TRBJ2-1; D ambiguous. V lost 2 bases and J 6 bases, leaving 5 bases between the germline ends. The CDR3 has 12 residues. In germline, CDR1 is SGHVS, CDR2 FQNEAQ. CDR3 amino acids: CASSLTINEQFF. As DNA, the CDR3 is TGTGCCAGCAGCTTAACTATCAATGAGCAGTTCTTC.

The chain is built from TRBV9 and TRBJ1-5; weak D call: TRBD1 (5 bases). The germline V gene encodes CDR1 SGDLS and CDR2 YYNGEE. The CDR3 loop spans 15 amino acids. V shed 3 bases and J shed 3 bases, with 13 bases lying between them. The CDR3 DNA reads TGTGCCAGCAGCGAGGGACGGTCCATCAATCAGCCCCAGCATTTT. This gives the protein CASSEGRSINQPQHF. Full variable domain (remainder filled in from reference TRBV9 and TRBJ1-5): DSGVTQTPKHLITATGQRVTLRCSPRSGDLSVYWYQQSLDQGLQFLIQYYNGEERAKGNILERFSAQQFPDLHSELNLSSLELGDSALYFCASSEGRSINQPQHFGDGTRLSIL.

Concerning this clone itself: The sample contains more than one DNA sequence encoding this CDR3. The V call is TRBV18, the J call TRBJ1-1; 7 bases line up with TRBD1. In germline, CDR1 is KGHSH, CDR2 LQKENI. V shed 2 bases and J 5 bases; nucleotides not matched to a gene: 2. This CDR3 has 13 residues. CDR3 sequence (DNA): TGTGCCAGCTCACCATCCAGGGGGACTGAAGCTTTCTTT. Its protein is CASSPSRGTEAFF.

This clone is a singleton in its sample. V is TRBV10-3 and J is TRBJ1-3; D remains unclear. The CDR3 has 15 residues. V was pared by 4 bases and J by 0 bases, with 10 bases between. Germline V gene lookup returns CDR1 ENHRY and CDR2 SYGVKD. The CDR3 nucleotides read TGTGCCATCAGTGCTGGACGGGACTCTGGAAACACCATATATTTT. This codes for CAISAGRDSGNTIYF.

About this clone itself: The junction and the germline gene differ at one end; a read error may be behind it. This chain connects TRBV6-5 to TRBJ2-7; possibly TRBD1 or TRBD2 for D (5 bases each). The CDR3 runs to 13 residues. CDR1 and CDR2 from the germline V gene are MNHEY and SVGAGI. CDR3 loop: CAGSISGSYEQYF. As DNA, the CDR3 is TGTGCCGGCAGTATTTCAGGGAGCTACGAGCAGTACTTC.

This clone was recorded a few times. This chain links TRBV11-3 with TRBJ2-2, with a possible D match to TRBD1 (6 bases). The germline V and J ends were trimmed by 5 bases and 7 bases, with 11 bases remaining between them. CDR3 size: 13 residues. Germline CDR1 reads SGHNT; CDR2 reads YENEEA. DNA for the CDR3: TGTGCCAGCAGCCCCTCAGGGGTCGGGGAGCTGTTTTTT. Translated, it gives CASSPSGVGELFF.

The chain has TRBV15 and TRBJ2-3; 8 positions agree with TRBD2. The V segment lost 1 base and the J segment 5 bases; nucleotides outside the gene matches: 2. In germline, CDR1 is LNHNV, CDR2 YYDKDF (reference sequence). CDR3 size: 14 residues. Here the CDR3 reads CATSRARGGDTQYF. CDR3 in DNA: TGTGCCACCAGCAGAGCCCGGGGGGGAGATACGCAGTATTTT.

This clone was observed a few times. DNA for the CDR3: TGTGCCAGCAGATCCATCGGGGCTAATACGCAGTATTTT. Protein: CASRSIGANTQYF. The chain couples TRBV6-5 to TRBJ2-3; tentatively, D is TRBD1 or TRBD2 (5 bases each). V was cut by 6 bases and J by 7 bases, with 14 bases left in between. CDR3 length equals 13 residues. Germline V gives CDR1 MNHEY, CDR2 SVGAGI.

This clone was seen a single time. The J gene is TRBJ2-7, the V gene TRBV7-8; TRBD2 aligns across 12 bases. Germline lookup yields CDR1 SGHVS and CDR2 FQNEAQ. The CDR3 has 17 residues. V lost 1 base, J lost 6 bases, and 10 bases stayed unmatched. The CDR3 DNA follows: TGTGCCAGCAGCTTAGGAGTAGCTAGCGGGAGGGCCCCCGAGCAGTACTTC. Protein sequence: CASSLGVASGRAPEQYF. Filled out from reference TRBV7-8 and TRBJ2-7, the complete variable domain reads GAGVSQSPRYKVAKRGQDVALRCDPISGHVSLFWYQQALGQGPEFLTYFQNEAQLDKSGLPSDRFFAERPEGSVSTLKIQRTQQEDSAVYLCASSLGVASGRAPEQYFGPGTRLTVT.

This clone has just a few counts. The chain couples TRBV6-1 to TRBJ1-2; D ambiguous. V shed 7 bases and J shed 2 bases, with 14 bases lying between them. CDR3 size: 14 residues. Germline V gene sequence: CDR1 MNHNS, CDR2 SASEGT. The CDR3 is CASTLVTLNYGYTF. DNA for the CDR3: TGTGCCAGCACCCTCGTGACACTGAACTATGGCTACACCTTC.

The J gene is TRBJ2-7, the V gene TRBV19; D perhaps matches TRBD1 (6 bases). Trimming took off 3 bases at V and 2 bases at J, with 14 bases between the two ends. The CDR3 has 15 amino acids. Germline CDR1 and CDR2: LNHDA and SQIVND (reference sequence). The CDR3 bases are TGTGCCAGTAGTATTAGGCCAGGGGTCCCCTACGAGCAGTACTTC. The encoded protein is CASSIRPGVPYEQYF. The full variable domain, rest sourced from reference TRBV19 and TRBJ2-7, is DGGITQSPKYLFRKEGQNVTLSCEQNLNHDAMYWYRQDPGQGLRLIYYSQIVNDFQKGDIAEGYSVSREKKESFPLTVTSAQKNPTAFYLCASSIRPGVPYEQYFGPGTRLTVT.

The chain employs TRBV27 and TRBJ2-7, with TRBD1 matching over 9 bases. Germline CDR1 and CDR2: MNHEY and SMNVEV (reference sequence). V was pared by 5 bases and J by 6 bases, with 8 bases of the junction left unmatched. CDR3 length: 14 residues. CDR3 protein: CASSRRDRVSEQYF. The CDR3 nucleotides are TGTGCCAGCAGTCGCAGGGACAGGGTAAGCGAGCAGTACTTC.

The V gene is TRBV5-6, the J gene TRBJ2-7; D is possibly TRBD1 (5 bases). V was shortened by 0 bases and J by 3 bases, with 16 bases between the two germline ends. Per the germline V gene, CDR1 is SGHDT and CDR2 is YYEEEE. The CDR3 is made up of 16 amino acids. The CDR3 is CASSLEPYRQFYEQYF. CDR3 nucleotides: TGTGCCAGCAGCTTGGAACCCTACAGACAGTTCTACGAGCAGTACTTC.